A selection of T cell receptor beta chains follows, all from one sample in a study of CD8 T cells in ankylosing spondylitis. TCRdb reanalysed the 5' RACE reads using MiXCR and keeps one entry per CDR3 protein. This sample has about 140,000 distinct CDR3 sequences; 25% to 35% occur once, and the top ten carry 6%. Source material: synovial fluid, either unsorted or a sorted T cell fraction (not recorded which). Receptors originate from a male donor with ankylosing spondylitis. Both conserved end residues are part of each CDR3. Fields, in order: D gene, V gene, clone size, J gene, CDR3 DNA, CDR3 protein. A D gene is named only where the DNA matches it firmly. Clone size is not always given. Where it is, it says once, few, many or a class for expanded clones.

TRBD1	TRBV4-1	.	TRBJ1-2	TGCGCCAGCAGCCAAAAGATGGGGTCCGGGACAGTCCATGGCTACACCTTC	CASSQKMGSGTVHGYTF
.	TRBV20-1	.	TRBJ1-5	TGCAGTGCTAGGTACGGGGCTGGGAATCAGCCCCAGCATTTT	CSARYGAGNQPQHF
.	TRBV6-2/TRBV6-3	.	TRBJ2-7	TGTGCCAGCAGTCGCCAGTCCGGGCGGAACGAGCAGTACTTC	CASSRQSGRNEQYF
.	TRBV3-1	.	TRBJ2-2	TGTGCCAGCAGCCCGGGGGCACGGGGCGGGGAGCTGTTTTTT	CASSPGARGGELFF
TRBD2	TRBV27	.	TRBJ2-5	TGTGCCAGCAGTTGGTCCCTAGCGGGAGCGGTCCAAGAGACCCAGTACTTC	CASSWSLAGAVQETQYF
TRBD2	TRBV11-2	.	TRBJ2-1	TGTGCCAGCAGCTTAGCGGGAGGGCCAGGGAATGAGCAGTTCTTC	CASSLAGGPGNEQFF
.	TRBV7-2	.	TRBJ2-5	TGTGCCAGCAGCTCCTCCGGGACATACAATCAAGAGACCCAGTACTTC	CASSSSGTYNQETQYF
.	TRBV12-3/TRBV12-4	few	TRBJ2-5	TGTGCCAGCGGACACAAACAAGAGACCCAGTACTTC	CASGHKQETQYF
.	TRBV20-1	.	TRBJ1-1	TGCAGTGTTGTACATGGGGCAACTGAAGCTTTCTTT	CSVVHGATEAFF
.	TRBV6-1	.	TRBJ1-1	TGTGCCAGCAGCCGCGGTATGGGGGGCAGAGGAGGCACTGAAGCTTTCTTT	CASSRGMGGRGGTEAFF
.	TRBV19	few	TRBJ1-1	TGTGCCAGTAGAATTACAGGGAGGAACACTGAAGCTTTCTTT	CASRITGRNTEAFF
.	TRBV29-1	few	TRBJ1-1	TGCAGCGCGGCGGGGGGCTACACTGAAGCTTTCTTT	CSAAGGYTEAFF
TRBD2	TRBV10-2	.	TRBJ2-5	TGCGCCAGCAGTCAAGCGGGGCTCCAAGAGACCCAGTACTTC	CASSQAGLQETQYF
TRBD1	TRBV6-6	many	TRBJ1-3	TGTGCCAGCAGCGACAGGGGTGGAAACACCATATATTTT	CASSDRGGNTIYF
TRBD2	TRBV9	few	TRBJ2-3	TGTGCCAGCAACATCCTAGCGGGAACAGATACGCAGTATTTT	CASNILAGTDTQYF
TRBD1	TRBV29-1	.	TRBJ1-1	TGCAGCTCAGGGGGCGGGAACACTGAAGCTTTCTTT	CSSGGGNTEAFF
.	TRBV20-1	medium-sized	TRBJ1-2	TGCAGTGCTAGTGTGGGGGCGTATGGCTACACCTTC	CSASVGAYGYTF
.	TRBV5-6	few	TRBJ2-5	TGTGCCAGCAGCCTGTTCAATAGCGGCCCAGAGGAGACCCAGTACTTC	CASSLFNSGPEETQYF
.	TRBV5-1	.	TRBJ2-2	TGCGCCAGCAGAGCGGACAGCCCGTTGACCGGGGAGCTGTTTTTT	CASRADSPLTGELFF
.	TRBV12-3/TRBV12-4	.	TRBJ1-5	TGTGCCAGCAGTTTGAAGGGGGACGGTAGCAATCAGCCCCAGCATTTT	CASSLKGDGSNQPQHF
TRBD1	TRBV3-1	.	TRBJ1-2	TGTGCCAGCAGCAAGGGACAGGTCGGGCCTGGCTACACCTTC	CASSKGQVGPGYTF
TRBD2	TRBV20-1	few	TRBJ2-1	TGCAGTGCTAGTAATAGCGGGGGGCCCGGTGAGCAGTTCTTC	CSASNSGGPGEQFF
TRBD2	TRBV20-1	many	TRBJ2-4	TGCAGTGCTGGAGTTACTAGCGGGGGGGCAGGCATTCAGTACTTC	CSAGVTSGGAGIQYF
TRBD1	TRBV12-3/TRBV12-4	many	TRBJ1-5	TGTGCCAGCAGCGGACAGGGGAGGCAGCCCCAGCATTTT	CASSGQGRQPQHF
.	TRBV4-2	.	TRBJ1-2	TGTGCCAGCAGCCAAGATGGGGCAGGGGTCGGCTACACCTTC	CASSQDGAGVGYTF
TRBD2	TRBV13	.	TRBJ2-1	TGTGCCAGCAGCCCCGGACTAGCGGGGACTACCTCCTACAATGAGCAGTTCTTC	CASSPGLAGTTSYNEQFF
TRBD2	TRBV5-1	.	TRBJ2-2	TGCGCCAGCAGCCTAGGACTAGCGGGAGCGAACACCGGGGAGCTGTTTTTT	CASSLGLAGANTGELFF
.	TRBV7-2	.	TRBJ1-1	TGTGCCAGCAGCTTATCCCGGGCGAACACTGAAGCTTTCTTT	CASSLSRANTEAFF
TRBD1	TRBV7-9	few	TRBJ1-1	TGTGCCAGCAGCTTATTTGGTCGGGGACAGGAGAACACTGAAGCTTTCTTT	CASSLFGRGQENTEAFF
.	TRBV28	.	TRBJ1-2	TGTGCCAGCAACCAAAACTATGGCTACACCTTC	CASNQNYGYTF
.	TRBV11-2	few	TRBJ2-1	TGTGCCAGCAGCAGAGGGGGGGGCCCCTACAATGAGCAGTTCTTC	CASSRGGGPYNEQFF
.	TRBV20-1	.	TRBJ2-5	TGCAGTGCTAGGAGGGCTGTGGGGATGGAGACCCAGTACTTC	CSARRAVGMETQYF
TRBD1	TRBV19	.	TRBJ2-3	TGTGCCAGTAGTAAGGGACAGGCACTCGGAGGAAATACGCAGTATTTT	CASSKGQALGGNTQYF
TRBD1	TRBV6-5	.	TRBJ1-5	TGTGCCAGCAGTTACGCGCAGGGGGCACAGCCCCAGCATTTT	CASSYAQGAQPQHF
TRBD1	TRBV6-1	.	TRBJ1-1	TGTGCCAGCAGTGACGGGACAGGGGGCGCGAACACTGAAGCTTTCTTT	CASSDGTGGANTEAFF
.	TRBV20-1	few	TRBJ2-5	TGCAGTCCCGTACCCCTTCAAGGAGAGACCCAGTACTTC	CSPVPLQGETQYF
.	TRBV20-1	.	TRBJ2-1	TGCAGTGCTAGAGATCTTCTAGTACGTCTCAATGAGCAGTTCTTC	CSARDLLVRLNEQFF
.	TRBV20-1	few	TRBJ1-5	TGCAGTGCTAGTCCCGGGGAGAGCAATCAGCCCCAGCATTTT	CSASPGESNQPQHF
.	TRBV5-6	.	TRBJ1-2	TGTGCCAGCAGCTTAGGGATCTCCGCCGACTATGGCTACACCTTC	CASSLGISADYGYTF
.	TRBV29-1	few	TRBJ2-1	TGCAGCGTTAGCAGGGACAATGAGCAGTTCTTC	CSVSRDNEQFF